The present T cell receptor beta chain was sequenced within a study of human T cells and chemical hapten exposure. Study information: Sensitization was performed using 2% DPC on an approximately 2 cm by approximately 2 cm upper inner arm skin site. Diphenylcyclopropenone was administered weekly to the scalp of patients throughout the approximately 25-week study. Yields of TCR per sample differed, chiefly owing to small differences in pooled library volume.

Germline V lookup: CDR1 SGHAT, CDR2 FQDESV (reference sequence). The CDR3 spans 16 residues. V lost 2 bases and J lost 4, with 17 bases in between. Time point indicated: pre-sensitization, week 0. Noted treatment: therapeutic diphenylcyclopropenone sensitization with weekly scalp DPC. RNA extraction used unfractionated whole blood as the source of total RNA. One entry per CDR3 protein results from TCRdb running MiXCR on the RACE reads. Of about 85,000 distinct CDR3 sequences in the sample, around 7.9% are singletons; the top ten hold just over 2.5%. The rearrangement links TRBV11-1 to TRBJ2-5; the D is unclear. This TCR derives from a man in his forties or fifties with alopecia areata. Some clones in this sample may be carry-over from other donors' samples. The sequencing here drew on whole blood, taken in connection with sensitization to the hapten diphenylcyclopropenone (DPC). This CDR3 is CASSLRSSVSRETQYF. Here the CDR3 DNA reads TGTGCCAGCAGCTTAAGGTCGTCGGTGTCCCGAGAGACCCAGTACTTC.